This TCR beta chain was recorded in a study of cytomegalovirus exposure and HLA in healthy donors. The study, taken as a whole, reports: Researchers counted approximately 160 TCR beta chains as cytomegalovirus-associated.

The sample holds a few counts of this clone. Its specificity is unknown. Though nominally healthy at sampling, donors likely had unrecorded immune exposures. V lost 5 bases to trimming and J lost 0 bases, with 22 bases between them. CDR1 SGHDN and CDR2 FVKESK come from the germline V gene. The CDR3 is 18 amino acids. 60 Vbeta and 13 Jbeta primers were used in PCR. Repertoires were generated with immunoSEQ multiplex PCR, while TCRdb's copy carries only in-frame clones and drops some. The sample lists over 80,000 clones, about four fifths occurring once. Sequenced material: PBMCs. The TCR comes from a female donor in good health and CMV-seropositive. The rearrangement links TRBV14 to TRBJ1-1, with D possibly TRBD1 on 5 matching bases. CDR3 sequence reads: CASSDKMRLGGVNTEAFF. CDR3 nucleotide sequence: TGTGCCAGCAGCGACAAGATGCGATTAGGAGGGGTGAACACTGAAGCTTTCTTT.